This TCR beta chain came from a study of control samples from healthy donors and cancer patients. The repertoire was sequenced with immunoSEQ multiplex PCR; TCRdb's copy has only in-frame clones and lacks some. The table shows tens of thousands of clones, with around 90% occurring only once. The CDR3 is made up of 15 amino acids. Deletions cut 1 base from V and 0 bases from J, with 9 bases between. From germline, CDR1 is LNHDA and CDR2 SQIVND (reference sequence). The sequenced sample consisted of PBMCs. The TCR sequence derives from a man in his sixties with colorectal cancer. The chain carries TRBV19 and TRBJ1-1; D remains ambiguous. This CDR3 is CASSIGRWVNTEAFF. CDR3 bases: TGTGCCAGTAGTATAGGGCGTTGGGTGAACACTGAAGCTTTCTTT.